Shown below are 14 T cell receptor beta chains from a single sample sequenced in a study of control samples from healthy donors and cancer patients. The assay was immunoSEQ multiplex PCR, and TCRdb's table has in-frame clones only and misses some. The data show about 98,000 clones, with 82% seen just once and about 2% held by the top ten. The sample comprised blood. These receptors all come from a man aged 55 to 70 in good health.

The chain carries TRBV11-2 and TRBJ2-3; D uncertain. V lost 5 bases and J lost 2, with 17 bases in between. This CDR3 contains 16 residues. Germline CDR1 is SGHAT and CDR2 is FQNNGV. CDR3 protein: CASSISPRTLTDTQYF. As DNA, the CDR3 is TGTGCCAGCAGCATATCACCCCGGACGCTCACAGATACGCAGTATTTT. The whole variable domain, filled in from reference TRBV11-2 and TRBJ2-3, reads EAGVAQSPRYKIIEKRQSVAFWCNPISGHATLYWYQQILGQGPKLLIQFQNNGVVDDSQLPKDRFSAERLKGVDSTLKIQPAKLEDSAVYLCASSISPRTLTDTQYFGPGTRLTVL.

The genes are TRBV19 and TRBJ1-2, with D maybe TRBD1 (6 bases). CDR1 is LNHDA, CDR2 SQIVND, per germline (reference sequence). This CDR3 comprises 16 residues. V was cut by 5 bases and J by 3 bases, with 19 bases left in between. Here the CDR3 DNA reads TGTGCCAGTAGTTGGACAGCCCTAGCTTTGGACTATGGCTACACCTTC. Amino acid sequence: CASSWTALALDYGYTF.

V usage is TRBV7-3 and J usage is TRBJ2-2; D remains unclear. V gave up 2 bases and J gave up 6 bases, with 4 bases separating them. CDR3 length: 12 residues. The V gene's germline CDR1 is SGHTA and CDR2 FQGTGA. The CDR3 loop reads CASSLVPGELFF. The CDR3 nucleotides read TGTGCCAGCAGCTTAGTTCCCGGGGAGCTGTTTTTT.

The chain couples TRBV5-1 to TRBJ2-7; D might be TRBD2 (5 bases). This CDR3 region has 14 residues. V was cut by 4 bases and J by 1 base, with 12 bases left in between. CDR1 SGHRS and CDR2 YFSETQ come from the germline V gene. The CDR3 DNA follows: TGCGCCAGCAGCACGCCCGGGAAATCCTACGAGCAGTACTTC. It is translated as CASSTPGKSYEQYF.

The J gene is TRBJ2-5, the V gene TRBV24-1; no clear D gene. The CDR3 extends over 13 amino acids. V was trimmed by 9 bases and J by 0 bases, leaving 10 bases between them. From germline, CDR1 is KGHDR and CDR2 SFDVKD. The CDR3 here is CATSPYNQETQYF. CDR3 bases: TGTGCCACCTCCCCCTATAACCAAGAGACCCAGTACTTC.

The chain uses TRBV19 and TRBJ2-2, with a tentative D call TRBD1 (6 bases). The V end lost 5 bases, the J end lost 9 bases, and 16 bases lay between the germline ends. Looked up from germline, CDR1 is LNHDA and CDR2 is SQIVND (reference sequence). The CDR3 extends over 14 amino acids. The CDR3 here is CASSLDRPPRELFF. The CDR3 DNA reads TGTGCCAGTAGTCTGGACAGACCCCCGCGGGAGCTGTTTTTT.

The rearrangement links TRBV20-1 to TRBJ2-5; no reliable D call. The CDR3 has 15 residues. Between the trimmed V and J ends, which lost 3 bases and 1 base, there was a span of 15 bases. Germline lookup yields CDR1 DFQATT and CDR2 SNEGSKA (reference sequence). The CDR3 DNA follows: TGCAGTGCTAGTTTCCACCTTAGGCTCCAAGAGACCCAGTACTTC. This codes for CSASFHLRLQETQYF.

This clone was observed a handful of times. The rearrangement joins TRBV9 to TRBJ1-4; D gene uncertain. Trimming removed 0 bases from V and 7 bases from J, with 13 bases in between. The CDR3 runs 15 residues. From germline, CDR1 is SGDLS and CDR2 YYNGEE. This CDR3 reads CASSVGKSGLEKLFF. The CDR3 DNA reads TGTGCCAGCAGCGTAGGGAAGTCAGGCCTTGAAAAACTGTTTTTT.

In this sample, this clone turned up a few times. This sequence joins TRBV5-1 and TRBJ2-3, with 8 bases lining up with TRBD2. This CDR3 region has 14 residues. Losses at the gene ends were 6 bases for V and 3 bases for J; bases not matched to a gene: 6. Germline CDR1 reads SGHRS; CDR2 reads YFSETQ. This chain's CDR3 is CASTPGTSTDTQYF. In nucleotides, the CDR3 is TGCGCCAGCACCCCCGGGACTAGTACAGATACGCAGTATTTT.

The rearrangement uses TRBV27 and TRBJ2-7; D is ambiguous. Germline CDR1 is MNHEY and CDR2 is SMNVEV (reference sequence). The CDR3 is made up of 14 amino acids. Trimming pared 8 bases from V and 0 bases from J, leaving 14 bases between. The CDR3 spells CASSPDGFSYEQYF. CDR3 in DNA: TGTGCCAGCTCACCGGACGGGTTCTCCTACGAGCAGTACTTC.

V usage is TRBV6-5 and J usage is TRBJ2-7; D possibly uses TRBD1 or TRBD2 (5 bases each). Germline V gene data show CDR1 as MNHEY and CDR2 as SVGAGI. V was trimmed by 7 bases and J by 3 bases, leaving 13 bases between them. This CDR3 has 13 residues. This CDR3 is CASMLGVRYEQYF. The CDR3 region has the DNA TGTGCCAGCATGTTGGGGGTGCGCTACGAGCAGTACTTC.

This sequence joins TRBV27 and TRBJ1-1; D uncertain. This CDR3 region has 13 residues. CDR1 and CDR2 from the germline V gene are MNHEY and SMNVEV (reference sequence). The V end was cut by 0 bases, the J end by 4 bases, with 6 bases between. CDR3 protein: CASSLSGGTEAFF. CDR3 DNA sequence: TGTGCCAGCAGTTTATCAGGAGGCACTGAAGCTTTCTTT.

Only a few counts were recorded for this clone. DNA of the CDR3: TGTGCCAGCAGCTCACAGGGGGCGGGCGGAGAGACCCAGTACTTC. This gives the protein CASSSQGAGGETQYF. This chain joins TRBV5-4 and TRBJ2-5; TRBD1 aligns across 9 bases. This CDR3 spans 15 amino acids. Per germline, CDR1 SGHNT and CDR2 YYREEE (reference sequence). With V trimmed by 3 bases and J by 4 bases, 7 bases remained unmatched.

CDR3 DNA sequence: TGTGCCAGTAGTATAGGCCAGGGGATCACAGATACGCAGTATTTT. As protein: CASSIGQGITDTQYF. This chain links TRBV19 with TRBJ2-3; D is perhaps TRBD1 (6 bases). V was shortened by 1 base and J by 2 bases, with 10 bases between the two germline ends. Germline V lookup: CDR1 LNHDA, CDR2 SQIVND (reference sequence). This CDR3 has 15 amino acids.